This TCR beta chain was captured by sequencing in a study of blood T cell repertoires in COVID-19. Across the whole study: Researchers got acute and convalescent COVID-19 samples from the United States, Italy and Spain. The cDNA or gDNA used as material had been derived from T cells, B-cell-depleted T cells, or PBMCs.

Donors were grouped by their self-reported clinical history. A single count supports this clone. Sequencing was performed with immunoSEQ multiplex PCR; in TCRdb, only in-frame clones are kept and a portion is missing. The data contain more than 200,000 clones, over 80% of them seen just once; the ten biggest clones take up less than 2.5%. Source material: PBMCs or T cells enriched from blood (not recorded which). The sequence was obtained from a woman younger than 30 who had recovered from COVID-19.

The CDR3 DNA follows: TGCGCCAGCAGCTTGGCCCGGTTGAACACTGAAGCTTTCTTT. Translation: CASSLARLNTEAFF. The chain employs TRBV5-1 and TRBJ1-1; no clear D. The ends were cut back, 0 bases at V and 0 bases at J, with 6 bases in the middle. Germline V gene lookup returns CDR1 SGHRS and CDR2 YFSETQ. The CDR3 length is 14 residues.